This TCR beta chain was retrieved from a study of control samples from healthy donors and cancer patients. This clone was detected only once. Sequencing was performed with immunoSEQ multiplex PCR; in TCRdb, only in-frame clones are kept and a portion is missing. The table has 35,000 to 45,000 clones, roughly 83% seen once. The CDR3 length is 15 residues. Losses at the gene ends were 4 bases for V and 3 bases for J; bases not matched to a gene: 9. The germline gives CDR1 SGHTA, CDR2 FQGNSA. This TCR was sampled from a man between 60 and 75 years old in good health. V usage is TRBV7-2 and J usage is TRBJ2-7, with 7 bases lining up with TRBD1. Input material: blood. For the CDR3, the DNA is TGTGCCAGCAGCTCTGGGACAGTACCTAACTACGAGCAGTACTTC. Translating it yields CASSSGTVPNYEQYF.